This TCR beta chain was retrieved from a study of T cell changes during pregnancy in multiple sclerosis. The repertoire was sequenced with immunoSEQ multiplex PCR; TCRdb's copy has only in-frame clones and lacks some. Among approximately 25,000 clones listed, more than 70% were seen once. The source was CD8+ T cells from peripheral blood mononuclear cells, collected in the second trimester of pregnancy. The sequence was obtained from a female donor with multiple sclerosis, enrolled in a pregnancy study.

This CDR3 reads CASSWDRGRASAGANVLTF. CDR3 nucleotide sequence: TGCGCCAGCAGCTGGGACAGGGGTCGGGCTTCAGCTGGGGCCAACGTCCTGACTTTC. V is TRBV5-1 and J is TRBJ2-6; 10 bases map to TRBD1. Germline CDR1 reads SGHRS; CDR2 reads YFSETQ. The CDR3 contains 19 residues. Losses at the gene ends were 3 bases for V and 2 bases for J; bases not matched to a gene: 11. The whole variable domain, remainder taken from reference TRBV5-1 and TRBJ2-6, is KAGVTQTPRYLIKTRGQQVTLSCSPISGHRSVSWYQQTPGQGLQFLFEYFSETQRNKGNFPGRFSGRQFSNSRSEMNVSTLELGDSALYLCASSWDRGRASAGANVLTFGAGSRLTVL.